The 26 T cell receptor beta chains reported below all come from one sample, sequenced in a study of cytomegalovirus exposure and HLA in healthy donors. It was with 60 Vbeta and 13 Jbeta primers that the PCR ran. Some clones are missing from TCRdb's copy, which holds only in-frame ones; the method was immunoSEQ multiplex PCR. This table has 150,000 to 200,000 clones, more than 85% appearing once. Sequenced: PBMCs. The receptors stem from a girl under three years old in good health and CMV-seronegative.

This sequence joins TRBV19 and TRBJ1-5; a possible D gene is TRBD1 (6 bases). This CDR3 comprises 13 residues. Trimming removed 7 bases from V and 2 bases from J, with 9 bases in between. Germline-derived CDR1 and CDR2 are LNHDA and SQIVND (reference sequence). In DNA form, the CDR3 reads TGTGCCAGTAATCGACAGGGCAATCAGCCCCAGCATTTT. Translation gives CASNRQGNQPQHF.

V is TRBV9 and J is TRBJ2-1; D ambiguous. The CDR3 totals 13 residues. Germline loops: CDR1 SGDLS, CDR2 YYNGEE. V gave up 0 bases and J gave up 4 bases, with 5 bases separating them. The CDR3 region is CASSVDWYNEQFF. CDR3 DNA sequence: TGTGCCAGCAGCGTAGACTGGTACAATGAGCAGTTCTTC.

In this sample, this clone turned up once. The chain has TRBV11-3 and TRBJ2-1, with 13 bases aligning to TRBD2. Germline-derived CDR1 and CDR2 are SGHNT and YENEEA. J gave up 8 bases and V 1 base, and 2 bases lay outside the gene matches. The CDR3 has 15 amino acids. CDR3 amino acids: CASSLGTSGSHEQFF. The CDR3 region has the DNA TGTGCCAGCAGCTTAGGGACTAGCGGGAGCCATGAGCAGTTCTTC.

The chain is built from TRBV5-4 and TRBJ2-3; TRBD2 matches at 11 bases. CDR3 length equals 15 residues. After removal of 4 bases from V and 7 bases from J, the junction contained 8 bases not matched to a gene. Germline V gives CDR1 SGHNT, CDR2 YYREEE (reference sequence). The CDR3 sequence: CASSPTSGDMNTQYF. The CDR3 DNA follows: TGTGCCAGCAGCCCGACTAGCGGGGACATGAATACGCAGTATTTT.

This rearrangement joins TRBV19 to TRBJ2-1, with 9 positions matching TRBD2. The CDR3 extends over 15 amino acids. The trim removed 7 bases at V and 5 bases at J, leaving 9 bases unmatched. In germline, CDR1 is LNHDA, CDR2 SQIVND (reference sequence). The CDR3 protein is CASTGREGPNNEQFF. The CDR3 nucleotides read TGTGCCAGTACGGGGCGGGAGGGCCCCAACAATGAGCAGTTCTTC.

The chain links TRBV7-2 to TRBJ2-5, with D unresolved. With 1 base removed from V and 5 bases from J, the gap between germline ends came to 11 bases. CDR1 and CDR2 (germline): SGHTA, FQGNSA. This CDR3 comprises 14 residues. The CDR3 sequence is CASSLDELRETQYF. CDR3 nucleotide sequence: TGTGCCAGCAGCTTAGACGAACTAAGGGAGACCCAGTACTTC.

This chain joins TRBV5-6 and TRBJ2-2, with 14 bases matching TRBD2. The ends lost 3 bases at V and 2 bases at J; junction bases unmatched: 3. The CDR3 contains 17 residues. CDR1 is SGHDT and CDR2 is YYEEEE in the germline V gene. The CDR3 spells CASSWTSGRINTGELFF. CDR3 DNA: TGTGCCAGCAGCTGGACTAGCGGGAGGATCAACACCGGGGAGCTGTTTTTT.

The chain is built from TRBV30 and TRBJ2-1; 8 bases map to TRBD2. CDR1 is GTSNPN, CDR2 SVGIG, per germline (reference sequence). Trimming took 5 bases from V and 10 from J; bases not matched to a gene: 10. The CDR3 is made up of 13 amino acids. CDR3 protein: CAWARDSGKEQFF. The CDR3 DNA follows: TGTGCCTGGGCTCGTGATAGCGGGAAGGAGCAGTTCTTC.

This chain connects TRBV23-1 to TRBJ1-5; a weak D match, TRBD1 (5 bases). TRBV23-1 qualifies as an ORF whose function is uncertain. This CDR3 is built from 17 residues. Trimming cost V 6 bases and J 0 bases, with 18 bases left between them. For the CDR3, the DNA is TGCGCCAGCAGACGACAGATTAGAGCGTATAGCAATCAGCCCCAGCATTTT. It is translated as CASRRQIRAYSNQPQHF.

The chain employs TRBV9 and TRBJ2-3; D unclear. Germline assignment: CDR1 SGDLS and CDR2 YYNGEE. Trimming left V 0 bases short and J 7 bases short, with 6 bases between. This CDR3 region has 12 residues. The DNA for the CDR3 is TGTGCCAGCAGCGTAGACAGCCATACGCAGTATTTT. Translating gives CASSVDSHTQYF.

V and J are TRBV7-3 and TRBJ2-7, with TRBD1 matching over 9 bases. The CDR3 loop spans 16 amino acids. Looked up from germline, CDR1 is SGHTA and CDR2 is FQGTGA. J lost 3 bases, V lost 2 bases, and 8 bases had no gene match. CDR3 coding DNA: TGTGCCAGCAGCTTAGATATGGTGGACAGGGGCTACGAGCAGTACTTC. Amino acid sequence: CASSLDMVDRGYEQYF.

The V and J genes are TRBV4-2 and TRBJ2-1; 7 bases align to TRBD2. Germline CDR1 reads LGHNA; CDR2 reads YNFKEQ. The CDR3 contains 15 residues. After removal of 4 bases from V and 0 bases from J, the junction contained 3 bases not matched to a gene. Written as DNA, the CDR3 is TGTGCCAGCAGCCCAGCGGGATACTCCTACAATGAGCAGTTCTTC. Protein sequence: CASSPAGYSYNEQFF.

The V call is TRBV20-1, the J call TRBJ2-4; the match to TRBD2 covers 10 bases. Germline V gives CDR1 DFQATT, CDR2 SNEGSKA (reference sequence). There are 11 residues in the CDR3. J gave up 8 bases and V 7 bases, and 2 bases lay outside the gene matches. The CDR3 nucleotides are TGCAGTGGAAGCGGGGGGGACATTCAGTACTTC. The encoded protein is CSGSGGDIQYF.

The V gene is TRBV7-9, the J gene TRBJ2-3; TRBD2 agrees at 9 bases. The CDR3 totals 16 residues. With V trimmed by 8 bases and J by 2 bases, 11 bases remained unmatched. Germline CDR1 reads SEHNR; CDR2 reads FQNEAQ (reference sequence). The CDR3 bases are TGTGCCAGCGGACTGGGCGGGAGGGCCGACACAGATACGCAGTATTTT. Translating gives CASGLGGRADTDTQYF.

The V and J genes are TRBV11-1 and TRBJ1-2; no firm D call. There are 14 residues in the CDR3. From germline, CDR1 is SGHAT and CDR2 FQDESV (reference sequence). The germline V and J ends were trimmed by 2 bases and 7 bases, with 14 bases remaining between them. The CDR3 here is CASSLHEGFVGYTF. Here the CDR3 DNA reads TGTGCCAGCAGCTTACATGAGGGATTCGTTGGCTACACCTTC. The full variable domain, in which reference TRBV11-1 and TRBJ1-2 provide the parts outside the CDR3, is EAEVAQSPRYKITEKSQAVAFWCDPISGHATLYWYRQILGQGPELLVQFQDESVVDDSQLPKDRFSAERLKGVDSTLKIQPAELGDSAMYLCASSLHEGFVGYTFGSGTRLTVV.

The V gene is TRBV2, the J gene TRBJ2-2, with D tentatively TRBD2 (6 bases). The length of the CDR3 is 14 residues. Trimming removed 7 bases at V and 4 bases at J, with 13 bases between. Germline CDR1 reads SNHLY; CDR2 reads FYNNEI. CDR3 sequence reads: CASMAPGVTGELFF. The CDR3 coding sequence is TGTGCCAGCATGGCCCCGGGGGTCACCGGGGAGCTGTTTTTT.

The chain carries TRBV6-4 and TRBJ2-1; D is undetermined. Trimming stripped 5 bases from V and 8 bases from J, with 22 bases between. The CDR3 is 16 amino acids. Germline-derived CDR1 and CDR2 are MRHNA and SNTAGT. The CDR3 protein is CASSYSSGSSIDEQFF. The CDR3 nucleotides are TGTGCCAGCAGTTATTCCTCGGGTAGTTCTATCGATGAGCAGTTCTTC.

This sequence joins TRBV6-5 and TRBJ2-5; D uncertain. This CDR3 comprises 15 residues. Trimming pared 0 bases from V and 1 base from J, leaving 9 bases between. Germline V gene lookup returns CDR1 MNHEY and CDR2 SVGAGI. CDR3 sequence reads: CASSYSRGFQETQYF. The CDR3 nucleotides read TGTGCCAGCAGTTACTCGAGAGGCTTCCAAGAGACCCAGTACTTC.

Turning to this clone: Because the CDR3's place on the DNA is in doubt, the DNA is left out and the CDR3 is given as listed by TCRdb. This CDR3 reads CASSEVAGGIYF. The chain links TRBV2 to TRBJ2-5; the D call of TRBD2 is as the table states it, not checked on the DNA. Both ends counted, the CDR3 spans 12 residues. Germline CDR1 reads SNHLY; CDR2 reads FYNNEI.

The rearrangement joins TRBV7-2 to TRBJ2-7, with 16 bases fitting TRBD2. J gave up 6 bases and V 5 bases, and 7 bases lay outside the gene matches. This CDR3 is built from 16 residues. CDR1 and CDR2 (germline): SGHTA, FQGNSA. The CDR3 DNA reads as TGTGCCAGCAGCACTTCGGGACTAGCGGGAGGGACCGAGCAGTACTTC. Its translation is CASSTSGLAGGTEQYF.

This clone was found once. The chain carries TRBV6-6 and TRBJ1-5; D is unclear. The CDR3 has 14 residues. V lost 6 bases to trimming and J lost 1 base, with 10 bases between them. Germline V lookup: CDR1 MNHNY, CDR2 SVGAGI (reference sequence). The CDR3 region is CASSPWRSNQPQHF. Written as DNA, the CDR3 is TGTGCCAGCAGCCCTTGGAGAAGCAATCAGCCCCAGCATTTT.

This clone showed up just a few times. The gene calls are TRBV2 and TRBJ1-2, with D hard to call. The V and J ends lost 7 bases and 4 bases respectively, with 7 bases between them. Germline loops: CDR1 SNHLY, CDR2 FYNNEI. CDR3 length equals 11 residues. The CDR3 nucleotides are TGTGCCAGCACCCTCAGCTATGGCTACACCTTC. Its protein is CASTLSYGYTF.

The V gene is TRBV4-1, the J gene TRBJ2-7; 12 bases are shared with TRBD1. In germline, CDR1 is MGHRA, CDR2 YSYEKL. V lost 4 bases, J lost 5 bases, and 3 bases stayed unmatched. The CDR3 covers 14 residues. CDR3 in amino acids: CASSRWDRGHEQYF. CDR3 sequence (DNA): TGCGCCAGCAGCCGCTGGGACAGGGGGCACGAGCAGTACTTC.

V usage is TRBV6-5 and J usage is TRBJ2-7, with D unclear. The V gene's germline CDR1 is MNHEY and CDR2 SVGAGI. The CDR3 contains 13 residues. V dropped 6 bases and J dropped 4 bases, with 13 bases sitting between them. The CDR3 DNA reads TGTGCCAGCAGGTCAGGTACCTCGTACGAGCAGTACTTC. Translation: CASRSGTSYEQYF.

This chain joins TRBV14 and TRBJ2-7; 7 bases map to TRBD1. This CDR3 is built from 14 residues. The V gene end was trimmed by 4 bases and the J gene end by 3 bases; junction bases not matched to a gene: 6. From germline, CDR1 is SGHDN and CDR2 FVKESK. CDR3 in amino acids: CASSPRGISYEQYF. The DNA for the CDR3 is TGTGCCAGCAGCCCCAGGGGGATCAGCTACGAGCAGTACTTC.

The chain combines TRBV27 with TRBJ1-6, with D hard to call. From germline, CDR1 is MNHEY and CDR2 SMNVEV (reference sequence). With 2 bases removed from V and 13 bases from J, the gap between germline ends came to 21 bases. This CDR3 has 16 residues. Written as DNA, the CDR3 is TGTGCCAGCAGTTTACCCGGGTCTCTTTGGATTAATCCCCTCCACTTT. It codes for CASSLPGSLWINPLHF.